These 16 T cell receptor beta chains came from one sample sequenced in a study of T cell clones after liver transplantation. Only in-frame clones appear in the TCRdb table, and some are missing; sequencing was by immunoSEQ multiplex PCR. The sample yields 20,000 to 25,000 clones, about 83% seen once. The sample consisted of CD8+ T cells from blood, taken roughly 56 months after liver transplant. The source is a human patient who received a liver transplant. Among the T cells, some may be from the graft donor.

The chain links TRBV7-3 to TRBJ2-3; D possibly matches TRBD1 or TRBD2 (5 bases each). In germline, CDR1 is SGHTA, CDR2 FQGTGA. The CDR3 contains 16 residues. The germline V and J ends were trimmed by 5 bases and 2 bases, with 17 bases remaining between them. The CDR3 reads CASSERGEYDTDTQYF. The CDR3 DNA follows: TGTGCCAGCAGCGAAAGAGGGGAATATGACACAGATACGCAGTATTTT.

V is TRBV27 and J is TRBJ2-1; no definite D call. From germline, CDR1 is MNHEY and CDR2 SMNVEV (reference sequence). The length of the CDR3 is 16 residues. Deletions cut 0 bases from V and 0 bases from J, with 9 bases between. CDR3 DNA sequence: TGTGCCAGCAGTTTATCGGAAGGGATCTCCTACAATGAGCAGTTCTTC. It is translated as CASSLSEGISYNEQFF.

CDR3 residues: CASSYSGAGNEQYF. The CDR3 DNA reads as TGTGCCAGCAGTTATTCTGGGGCCGGGAACGAGCAGTACTTC. The chain uses TRBV6-5 and TRBJ2-7; D may correspond to TRBD1 or TRBD2 (5 bases each). CDR3 length: 14 residues. The germline V gene has CDR1 MNHEY and CDR2 SVGAGI. Trimming cost V 3 bases and J 5 bases, with 14 bases left between them.

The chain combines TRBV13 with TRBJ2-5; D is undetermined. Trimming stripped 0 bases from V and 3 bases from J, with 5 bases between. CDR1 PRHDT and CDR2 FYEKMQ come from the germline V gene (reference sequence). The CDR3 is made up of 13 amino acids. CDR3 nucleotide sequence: TGTGCCAGCAGCTTAGGGGCGGAAGAGACCCAGTACTTC. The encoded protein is CASSLGAEETQYF.

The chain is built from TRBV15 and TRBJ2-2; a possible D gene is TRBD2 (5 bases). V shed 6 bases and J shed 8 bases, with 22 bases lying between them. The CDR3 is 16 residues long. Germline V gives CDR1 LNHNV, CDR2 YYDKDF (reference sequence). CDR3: CATSGNGETLWGELFF. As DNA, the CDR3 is TGTGCCACCAGTGGTAACGGGGAAACCCTATGGGGGGAGCTGTTTTTT.

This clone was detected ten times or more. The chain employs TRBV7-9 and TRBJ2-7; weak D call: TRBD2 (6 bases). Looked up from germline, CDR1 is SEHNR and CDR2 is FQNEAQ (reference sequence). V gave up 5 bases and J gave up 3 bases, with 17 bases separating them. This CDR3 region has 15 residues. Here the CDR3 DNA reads TGTGCCAGCAGCCCCCCTCGGGACTCATTCTACGAGCAGTACTTC. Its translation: CASSPPRDSFYEQYF.

CDR3 nucleotides: TGTGCTAGTGGTTACTCTGGAAACACTGAAGCTTTCTTT. Encoded protein: CASGYSGNTEAFF. The V gene is TRBV12-5, the J gene TRBJ1-1; no reliable D call. With 4 bases removed from V and 2 bases from J, the gap between germline ends came to 8 bases. This CDR3 comprises 13 residues. Germline CDR1 reads LGHNT; CDR2 reads FRNRAP.

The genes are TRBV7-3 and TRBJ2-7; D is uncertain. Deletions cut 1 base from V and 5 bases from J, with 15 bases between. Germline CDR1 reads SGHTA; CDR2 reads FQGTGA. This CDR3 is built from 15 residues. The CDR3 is CASSLMGRPTDEQYF. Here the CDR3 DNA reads TGTGCCAGCAGCTTAATGGGCAGACCTACCGACGAGCAGTACTTC.

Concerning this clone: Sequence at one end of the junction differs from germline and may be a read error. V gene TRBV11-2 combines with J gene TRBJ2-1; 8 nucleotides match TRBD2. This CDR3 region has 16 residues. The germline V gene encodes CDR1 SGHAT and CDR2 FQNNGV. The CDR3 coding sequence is TGTGCCAGCAGCACGCCCCGCGGGGGGTCCTATAATGAGCAGTTCTTC. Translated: CASSTPRGGSYNEQFF.

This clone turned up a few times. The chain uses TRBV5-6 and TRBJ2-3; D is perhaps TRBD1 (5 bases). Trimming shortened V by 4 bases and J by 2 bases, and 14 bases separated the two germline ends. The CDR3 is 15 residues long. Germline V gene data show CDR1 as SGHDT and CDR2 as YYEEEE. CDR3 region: CASSGPQGLTDTQYF. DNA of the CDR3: TGTGCCAGCAGCGGTCCCCAGGGTCTCACAGATACGCAGTATTTT.

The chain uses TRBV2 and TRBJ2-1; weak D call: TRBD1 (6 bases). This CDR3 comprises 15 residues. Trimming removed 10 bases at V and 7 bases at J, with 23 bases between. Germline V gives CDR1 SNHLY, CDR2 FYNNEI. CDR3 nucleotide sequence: TGTGCCATTGACAAGCAGGGGAACTGGGGAAATGAGCAGTTCTTC. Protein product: CAIDKQGNWGNEQFF.

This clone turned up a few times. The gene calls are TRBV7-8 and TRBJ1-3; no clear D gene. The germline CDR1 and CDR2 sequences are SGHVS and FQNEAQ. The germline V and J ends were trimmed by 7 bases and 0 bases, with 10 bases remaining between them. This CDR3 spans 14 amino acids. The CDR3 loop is CASISGSSGNTIYF. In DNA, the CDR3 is TGTGCCAGCATATCGGGGTCCTCTGGAAACACCATATATTTT.

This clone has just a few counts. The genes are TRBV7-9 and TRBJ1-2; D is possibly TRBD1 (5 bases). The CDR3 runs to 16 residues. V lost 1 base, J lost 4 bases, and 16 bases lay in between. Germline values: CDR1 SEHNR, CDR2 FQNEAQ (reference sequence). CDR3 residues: CASSLENIQVGYGYTF. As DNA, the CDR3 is TGTGCCAGCAGCTTAGAAAACATACAGGTTGGCTATGGCTACACCTTC.

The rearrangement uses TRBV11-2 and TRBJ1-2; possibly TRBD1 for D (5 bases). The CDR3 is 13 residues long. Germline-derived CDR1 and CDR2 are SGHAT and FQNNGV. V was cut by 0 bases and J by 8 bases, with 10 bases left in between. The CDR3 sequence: CASSLEGTGGYTF. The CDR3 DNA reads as TGTGCCAGCAGCTTAGAGGGTACAGGAGGCTACACCTTC. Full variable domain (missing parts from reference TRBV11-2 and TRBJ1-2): EAGVAQSPRYKIIEKRQSVAFWCNPISGHATLYWYQQILGQGPKLLIQFQNNGVVDDSQLPKDRFSAERLKGVDSTLKIQPAKLEDSAVYLCASSLEGTGGYTFGSGTRLTVV.

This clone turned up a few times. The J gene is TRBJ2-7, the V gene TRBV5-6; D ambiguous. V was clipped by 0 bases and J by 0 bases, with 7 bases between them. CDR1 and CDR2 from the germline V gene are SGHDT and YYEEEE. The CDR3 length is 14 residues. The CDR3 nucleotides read TGTGCCAGCAGCTTGGCCAGTAACTCCTACGAGCAGTACTTC. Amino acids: CASSLASNSYEQYF.

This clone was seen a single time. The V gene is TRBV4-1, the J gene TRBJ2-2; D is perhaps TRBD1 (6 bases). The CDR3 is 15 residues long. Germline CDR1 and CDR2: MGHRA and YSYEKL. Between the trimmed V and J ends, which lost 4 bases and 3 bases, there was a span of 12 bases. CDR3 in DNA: TGCGCCAGCAGCCCACCAAACAGGGACACCGGGGAGCTGTTTTTT. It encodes CASSPPNRDTGELFF.